This T cell receptor beta chain was identified during a study of blood T cell repertoires in COVID-19. Study-level information: Sample material is recorded as cDNA or gDNA derived from T cells, B-cell-depleted T cells, or PBMCs.

The method was immunoSEQ multiplex PCR; TCRdb's version includes in-frame clones alone and lacks a portion of them. Among some 350,000 clones listed, 88% were seen once. The participants were between roughly 18 and 89 years old and came from fewer than 25 US areas. Self-reported history from a screening survey and questionnaire set each donor's cohort. Recovered status applied to Cohort 3 donors who had two consecutive negative PCRs. It also applied to those with clearance or with symptom resolution. In germline, CDR1 is SGHKS, CDR2 YYEKEE (reference sequence). CDR3 length equals 14 residues. The V segment lost 3 bases and the J segment 6 bases; nucleotides outside the gene matches: 2.

The sequence derives from a man aged 25 to 45 who had recovered from COVID-19. The chain uses TRBV5-5 and TRBJ1-4; TRBD1 aligns across 10 bases. Sequenced material: PBMCs or T cells enriched from blood (not recorded which). The CDR3 protein is CASSSGQGYEKLFF. CDR3 nucleotide sequence: TGTGCCAGCAGCTCGGGACAGGGGTATGAAAAACTGTTTTTT.